Below are 23 T cell receptor beta chains sequenced from a single sample in a study of T-cell reconstitution after alpha-beta-depleted transplantation in children. TCRbeta library construction was performed incorporating unique molecular identifiers. MiXCR was run by TCRdb on the PCR reads, yielding one entry per CDR3 protein. The sample contains a few hundred thousand distinct CDR3 sequences, around a tenth of which appear only once. Sequencing used PBMCs from the stem cell graft donor, obtained from the stem cell graft. The receptors come from a human donor who donated a stem cell graft to a child with acute lymphoblastic leukemia.

This chain joins TRBV10-3 and TRBJ2-3, with a possible D match to TRBD1 (7 bases). The CDR3 spans 15 residues. The ends were cut back, 10 bases at V and 0 bases at J, with 17 bases in the middle. Per germline, CDR1 ENHRY and CDR2 SYGVKD. The CDR3 here is CATWGDSSSTDTQYF. CDR3 coding DNA: TGTGCCACCTGGGGGGACAGTTCTAGCACAGATACGCAGTATTTT.

The chain is built from TRBV4-2 and TRBJ2-7, with TRBD1 matching over 8 bases. Trimming removed 3 bases from V and 2 bases from J; junction bases left unmatched: 6. Per the germline V gene, CDR1 is LGHNA and CDR2 is YNFKEQ. There are 15 residues in the CDR3. The DNA of the CDR3 is TGTGCCAGCAGCCACCCCGGACAGGGACCCTACGAGCAGTACTTC. It encodes CASSHPGQGPYEQYF.

In its sample, this clonotype was seen a few times. This chain connects TRBV7-9 to TRBJ2-7; 9 bases fit TRBD1. In germline, CDR1 is SEHNR, CDR2 FQNEAQ (reference sequence). The length of the CDR3 is 16 residues. After removal of 5 bases from V and 3 bases from J, the junction contained 11 bases not matched to a gene. CDR3 amino acids: CASSDTTGGVGYEQYF. The CDR3 DNA sequence: TGTGCCAGCAGCGATACCACAGGGGGCGTGGGCTACGAGCAGTACTTC.

In this sample, this clonotype turned up a few times. The chain employs TRBV3-1 and TRBJ1-2; 9 bases match TRBD1. The CDR3 extends over 13 amino acids. Germline V gives CDR1 LGHDT, CDR2 YNNKEL (reference sequence). Trimming at V came to 5 bases and at J to 6 bases, leaving 4 bases not matched to a gene. CDR3 amino acids: CASSGTGSDGYTF. CDR3 nucleotides: TGTGCCAGCAGCGGGACAGGGAGTGATGGCTACACCTTC.

There are many counts of this clonotype. The chain is built from TRBV4-1 and TRBJ1-5; D remains unclear. CDR3 size: 14 residues. Germline assignment: CDR1 MGHRA and CDR2 YSYEKL. Between the trimmed V and J ends, which lost 4 bases and 1 base, there was a span of 8 bases. This CDR3 reads CASSLIGSNQPQHF. Written as DNA, the CDR3 is TGCGCCAGCAGCCTTATAGGAAGCAATCAGCCCCAGCATTTT.

This clonotype was observed a few times. One end of the junction is discordant with germline, which a read error may explain. The CDR3, as DNA: TGTGCCAGCAGTTTGGCCATCTTC. It is translated as CASSLAIF. This sequence joins TRBV27 and TRBJ2-7; unclear D gene. The V gene's germline CDR1 is MNHEY and CDR2 SMNVEV (reference sequence). The CDR3 totals 8 residues.

With respect to this clonotype: The junction does not match germline at one end; this may be a read error. The CDR3 protein is CASRLAGPYNEQFF. The CDR3 DNA is TGTGCCAGCAGATTAGCGGGCCCCTACAATGAGCAGTTCTTC. The rearrangement uses TRBV12-3 or TRBV12-4 and TRBJ2-1; 7 bases match TRBD2. The CDR3 extends over 14 amino acids.

The chain employs TRBV12-3 or TRBV12-4 and TRBJ1-1, with unresolved D. CDR3 length equals 13 residues. The V and J ends lost 3 bases and 3 bases respectively, with 8 bases between them. The CDR3 bases are TGTGCCAGCAGTTTTTCGGGGTACACTGAAGCTTTCTTT. Its translation: CASSFSGYTEAFF.

This clonotype showed up many times. The V call is TRBV5-5, the J call TRBJ1-5; 7 bases map to TRBD1. V lost 4 bases and J lost 0; bases outside the gene matches: 4. Germline lookup yields CDR1 SGHKS and CDR2 YYEKEE (reference sequence). The CDR3 loop spans 15 amino acids. CDR3 sequence reads: CASSQGVHSNQPQHF. CDR3 DNA sequence: TGTGCCAGCAGCCAGGGGGTTCATAGCAATCAGCCCCAGCATTTT.

This chain links TRBV6-1 with TRBJ2-4, with 9 bases lining up with TRBD1. Germline V gene lookup returns CDR1 MNHNS and CDR2 SASEGT. CDR3 length: 15 residues. After removal of 6 bases from V and 6 bases from J, the junction contained 9 bases not matched to a gene. CDR3 sequence reads: CASRFTGGVRNIQYF. The DNA of the CDR3 is TGTGCCAGCAGATTTACAGGGGGCGTGAGAAACATTCAGTACTTC.

This clonotype was counted ten times or more. The genes are TRBV25-1 and TRBJ2-3; D unclear. The V gene lost 4 bases and the J gene lost 6 bases, with 5 bases spanning the gap. The V gene's germline CDR1 is MGHDK and CDR2 SYGVNS. The CDR3 spans 11 residues. DNA of the CDR3: TGTGCCAGCAGTGTAGGGGATACGCAGTATTTT. It encodes CASSVGDTQYF.

This clonotype was observed a few times. The chain is built from TRBV5-1 and TRBJ1-3, with TRBD1 matching 8 bases. This CDR3 has 16 residues. Germline V gene lookup returns CDR1 SGHRS and CDR2 YFSETQ. With 4 bases clipped from V and 2 bases from J, the junction kept 8 bases outside the gene matches. The CDR3 DNA reads TGCGCCAGCAGCGCCGGTGGACAGGGCCCTGGAAACACCATATATTTT. It specifies CASSAGGQGPGNTIYF.

The rearrangement uses TRBV5-1 and TRBJ2-5; D uncertain. This CDR3 region has 13 residues. Germline CDR1 is SGHRS and CDR2 is YFSETQ. Trimming pared 0 bases from V and 7 bases from J, leaving 10 bases between. CDR3 sequence reads: CASSLEDAGTQYF. CDR3 nucleotides: TGCGCCAGCAGCTTGGAGGACGCTGGGACCCAGTACTTC. Combining the CDR3 with reference TRBV5-1 and TRBJ2-5 gives the whole variable domain KAGVTQTPRYLIKTRGQQVTLSCSPISGHRSVSWYQQTPGQGLQFLFEYFSETQRNKGNFPGRFSGRQFSNSRSEMNVSTLELGDSALYLCASSLEDAGTQYFGPGTRLLVL.

This rearrangement joins TRBV16 to TRBJ2-7; D assignment may be TRBD1 or TRBD2 (7 bases each). V lost 4 bases to trimming and J lost 2 bases, with 15 bases between them. The CDR3 runs to 15 residues. Germline lookup yields CDR1 KGHSY and CDR2 FQNENV. The CDR3 loop is CASSPRGTAPYEQYF. For the CDR3, the DNA is TGTGCCAGCAGCCCGCGGGGGACAGCACCCTACGAGCAGTACTTC. Full variable domain (rest looked up from reference TRBV16 and TRBJ2-7): GEEVAQTPKHLVRGEGQKAKLYCAPIKGHSYVFWYQQVLKNEFKFLISFQNENVFDETGMPKERFSAKCLPNSPCSLEIQATKLEDSAVYFCASSPRGTAPYEQYFGPGTRLTVT.

Only a few counts were recorded for this clonotype. The V gene is TRBV3-1, the J gene TRBJ1-2; 7 nucleotides align to TRBD1. Germline CDR1 LGHDT, CDR2 YNNKEL (reference sequence). V shed 1 base and J 4 bases; nucleotides not matched to a gene: 6. This CDR3 has 15 amino acids. DNA for the CDR3: TGTGCCAGCAGCCAAGGGACAGGTATCTCCTATGGCTACACCTTC. It encodes CASSQGTGISYGYTF.

The chain joins TRBV3-1 to TRBJ2-5; the match to TRBD2 covers 8 bases. Germline lookup yields CDR1 LGHDT and CDR2 YNNKEL (reference sequence). V trimming: 0 bases; J trimming: 5 bases; junction bases outside the gene matches: 8. This CDR3 is built from 16 residues. The CDR3 DNA sequence: TGTGCCAGCAGCCAAGAAGGAGCGGGAGTCGGGGAGACCCAGTACTTC. Its translation is CASSQEGAGVGETQYF.

The chain links TRBV5-1 to TRBJ2-3; 7 bases line up with TRBD2. Trimming took 4 bases from V and 4 from J; bases not matched to a gene: 9. Looked up from germline, CDR1 is SGHRS and CDR2 is YFSETQ. The CDR3 contains 15 residues. CDR3 amino acids: CASSEKAGRPDTQYF. DNA of the CDR3: TGCGCCAGCAGCGAAAAAGCGGGGCGGCCAGATACGCAGTATTTT.

The chain is built from TRBV12-3 or TRBV12-4 and TRBJ2-3, with D hard to call. The ends were cut back, 3 bases at V and 5 bases at J, with 9 bases in the middle. This CDR3 is 13 amino acids long. The CDR3 is CASSFFGQDTQYF. The CDR3 bases are TGTGCCAGCAGTTTTTTTGGCCAAGATACGCAGTATTTT.

This clonotype was seen a few times. The chain employs TRBV5-1 and TRBJ1-4; D ambiguous. V was clipped by 3 bases and J by 3 bases, with 9 bases between them. This CDR3 region has 14 residues. The germline V gene encodes CDR1 SGHRS and CDR2 YFSETQ. The CDR3 DNA reads TGCGCCAGCAGCTATCCCGGGCCTAATGAAAAACTGTTTTTT. It specifies CASSYPGPNEKLFF.

This clonotype has at least ten counts. The chain combines TRBV9 with TRBJ2-7; 7 bases are shared with TRBD2. Unmatched junction bases numbered 5, after V lost 0 bases and J lost 2 bases. This CDR3 has 15 residues. Germline lookup yields CDR1 SGDLS and CDR2 YYNGEE. The CDR3, as DNA: TGTGCCAGCAGCGTAGGGTCTAGCGGAACCTACGAGCAGTACTTC. This sequence encodes CASSVGSSGTYEQYF.

In its sample, this clonotype was seen a few times. This chain joins TRBV6-2 or TRBV6-3 and TRBJ2-5; D is possibly TRBD2 (6 bases). The CDR3 is made up of 13 amino acids. CDR1 MNHEY and CDR2 SVGEGT come from the germline V gene. V lost 6 bases and J lost 4, with 12 bases in between. This CDR3 reads CASRDGGRETQYF. The CDR3 region has the DNA TGTGCCAGCAGGGACGGGGGACGAGAGACCCAGTACTTC.

This clonotype turned up a few times. Here the CDR3 reads CASSGIGTSGNSYEQYF. CDR3 bases: TGCGCCAGCAGCGGTATCGGGACTAGCGGGAATTCCTACGAGCAGTACTTC. The chain is built from TRBV5-1 and TRBJ2-7; 13 bases are a match to TRBD2. The J segment lost 1 base and the V segment lost 4 bases, leaving 8 bases of the junction unmatched. The CDR3 has 17 amino acids. The germline CDR1 and CDR2 sequences are SGHRS and YFSETQ. The variable domain in full, with the rest retrieved from reference TRBV5-1 and TRBJ2-7, is KAGVTQTPRYLIKTRGQQVTLSCSPISGHRSVSWYQQTPGQGLQFLFEYFSETQRNKGNFPGRFSGRQFSNSRSEMNVSTLELGDSALYLCASSGIGTSGNSYEQYFGPGTRLTVT.

This clonotype turned up a few times. The chain carries TRBV5-1 and TRBJ2-1; D not certain. The CDR3 contains 15 residues. V gave up 4 bases and J gave up 3 bases, with 14 bases separating them. Germline CDR1 SGHRS, CDR2 YFSETQ. For the CDR3, the DNA is TGCGCCAGCAGCCGCGGCGCTAGAAACTACAATGAGCAGTTCTTC. Translated: CASSRGARNYNEQFF.